This is a list of T cell receptor beta chains from one sample in a study of blood T cell repertoires in COVID-19. Measured with immunoSEQ multiplex PCR; TCRdb has only the in-frame clones, and not every one. The sample shows 250,000 to 300,000 clones, around 90% of them seen only once. The sequenced sample was peripheral blood. Receptors were obtained from a woman in her 30s with acute or convalescent COVID-19. The CDR3 runs from the conserved cysteine through the conserved F or W. A D gene is named only where the DNA matches it firmly.

D	V	J	CDR3	DNA
.	TRBV21-1	TRBJ2-7	CASRTESYEQYF	TGTGCCAGCAGGACAGAATCCTACGAGCAGTACTTC
TRBD1	TRBV24-1	TRBJ1-2	CATSDSGTGVVNYGYTF	TGTGCCACCAGTGATTCCGGGACAGGGGTCGTCAACTATGGCTACACCTTC
.	TRBV9	TRBJ1-2	CASSHSAATPIQSNYGYTF	TGTGCCAGCAGCCATTCTGCCGCGACACCGATACAATCTAACTATGGCTACACCTTC
.	TRBV7-9	TRBJ2-7	CASSSARAGPYEQYF	TGTGCCAGCAGCTCGGCCCGGGCAGGGCCATACGAGCAGTACTTC
.	TRBV13	TRBJ1-6	CASSRGGDSPLHF	TGTGCCAGCAGTAGGGGCGGTGATTCACCCCTCCACTTT
.	TRBV5-8	TRBJ1-3	CASSLWAAPSSGNTIYF	TGTGCCAGCAGCTTGTGGGCAGCCCCCAGCTCTGGAAACACCATATATTTT
TRBD1	TRBV7-8	TRBJ1-4	CASSFNQGGGEKLFF	TGTGCCAGCAGCTTCAACCAGGGGGGTGGCGAAAAACTGTTTTTT
.	TRBV7-2	TRBJ2-1	CASSLRQDSYNEQFF	TGTGCCAGCAGCTTAAGACAGGACTCCTACAATGAGCAGTTCTTC
.	TRBV29-1	TRBJ2-7	CSVSMVGYYEQYF	TGCAGCGTGTCAATGGTGGGCTACTACGAGCAGTACTTC
.	TRBV2	TRBJ1-3	CASSVGAGNTIYF	TGTGCCAGCAGTGTTGGAGCCGGAAACACCATATATTTT
TRBD1	TRBV6-5	TRBJ1-2	CASSRGQGAGGYTF	TGTGCCAGCAGTAGGGGACAGGGGGCGGGAGGCTACACCTTC
.	TRBV2	TRBJ1-3	CASSLRTEGNTIYF	TGTGCCAGCAGTTTGCGGACAGAGGGAAACACCATATATTTT
.	TRBV30	TRBJ1-2	CAWSHGGGMTNYGYTF	TGTGCCTGGAGTCACGGGGGGGGAATGACAAACTATGGCTACACCTTC
TRBD1	TRBV10-1	TRBJ1-1	CAGIFPGTGRSRPSSMNTEAFF	TGCGCCGGCATCTTTCCGGGGACAGGCCGCTCTAGACCAAGCTCCATGAACACTGAAGCTTTCTTT
.	TRBV6-4	TRBJ2-1	CASSVVAGVLNEQFF	TGTGCCAGCAGTGTCGTGGCCGGGGTTCTCAATGAGCAGTTCTTC